Below, 2 T cell receptor beta chains from the same sample are listed, as sequenced in a study of blood T cell repertoires in COVID-19. Some clones are missing from TCRdb's copy, which holds only in-frame ones; the method was immunoSEQ multiplex PCR. The sample has approximately 200,000 clones, about 91% seen once. Source material: peripheral blood. The receptors derive from a woman aged 25 to 45 with acute or convalescent COVID-19.

This clone showed up just a few times. The V and J genes are TRBV5-1 and TRBJ2-2, with D maybe TRBD1 (6 bases). Looked up from germline, CDR1 is SGHRS and CDR2 is YFSETQ. The CDR3 runs to 14 residues. With 6 bases removed from V and 1 base from J, the gap between germline ends came to 10 bases. CDR3 DNA sequence: TGCGCCAGCAAGGGGGTCGAGAACACCGGGGAGCTGTTTTTT. Amino acids: CASKGVENTGELFF.

The rearrangement uses TRBV5-4 and TRBJ1-3; D unresolved. The CDR3 length is 15 residues. CDR1 and CDR2 (germline): SGHNT, YYREEE (reference sequence). V was shortened by 2 bases and J by 0 bases, with 9 bases between the two germline ends. The DNA for the CDR3 is TGTGCCAGCAGCTTTGCAGGTCACTCTGGAAACACCATATATTTT. Translating it yields CASSFAGHSGNTIYF.